Listed here are 10 T cell receptor beta chains from one sample, sequenced in a study of shared clonotypes between healthy human individuals. This table comes from immunoSEQ multiplex PCR, and its TCRdb copy is limited to in-frame clones, with some not included. The sample includes millions of clones, around nine tenths seen only once; the top ten take roughly 0.15%. Sequenced sample: naive CD4+ T cells sorted from blood. Subset denoted: CD45RA+ positively selected. The receptor set was obtained from a man aged 18 to 29 in good health.

The V call is TRBV6-1, the J call TRBJ2-7; the D gene is possibly TRBD1 (5 bases). The CDR3 covers 14 residues. Trimming shortened V by 3 bases and J by 5 bases, and 14 bases separated the two germline ends. CDR1 is MNHNS and CDR2 is SASEGT in the germline V gene. CDR3 in amino acids: CASSDGWGSHEQYF. In DNA, the CDR3 is TGTGCCAGCAGTGACGGGTGGGGCAGCCACGAGCAGTACTTC.

This clone has only one observation. J is TRBJ2-5 and V is TRBV9, with TRBD2 matching 10 bases. Germline lookup yields CDR1 SGDLS and CDR2 YYNGEE. Trimming cost V 0 bases and J 5 bases; bases outside gene matches: 10. This CDR3 has 17 residues. CDR3 nucleotide sequence: TGTGCCAGCAGCGTAGGGGCGGCTAGCGGGAGATGGGAGACCCAGTACTTC. Protein: CASSVGAASGRWETQYF.

V and J are TRBV18 and TRBJ2-7; a possible D gene is TRBD2 (6 bases). Germline-derived CDR1 and CDR2 are KGHSH and LQKENI. Trimming pared 2 bases from V and 5 bases from J, leaving 13 bases between. This CDR3 region has 14 residues. This chain's CDR3 is CASSPLPGADEQYF. The CDR3 nucleotides are TGTGCCAGCTCACCATTGCCGGGAGCGGACGAGCAGTACTTC. The full variable domain, its missing parts supplied by reference TRBV18 and TRBJ2-7, is NAGVMQNPRHLVRRRGQEARLRCSPMKGHSHVYWYRQLPEEGLKFMVYLQKENIIDESGMPKERFSAEFPKEGPSILRIQQVVRGDSAAYFCASSPLPGADEQYFGPGTRLTVT.

V is TRBV12-1 and J is TRBJ2-6; the DNA was not compared with TRBD1, the D call given in the table. TRBV12-1 is a pseudogene. The CDR3 contains 18 residues. The CDR3 DNA follows: TGTGCCAGCAGCTCAGCGGACAGGGTTTACTCTGGGGCCAACGTCCTGACTTTC. Its protein product is CASSSADRVYSGANVLTF.

The genes are TRBV4-1 and TRBJ2-6; TRBD1 is a possible D gene (6 bases). Germline loops: CDR1 MGHRA, CDR2 YSYEKL. V dropped 4 bases and J dropped 0 bases, with 16 bases sitting between them. This CDR3 comprises 18 residues. CDR3 residues: CASSRPVTGLSGANVLTF. The CDR3 DNA sequence: TGCGCCAGCAGCCGCCCTGTGACAGGTCTCTCTGGGGCCAACGTCCTGACTTTC.

V gene TRBV15 combines with J gene TRBJ2-3; TRBD2 aligns across 16 bases. CDR1 is LNHNV and CDR2 is YYDKDF in the germline V gene (reference sequence). This CDR3 is built from 18 residues. The V and J ends lost 8 bases and 1 base, in that order; junction bases with no gene match: 9. The CDR3 region has the DNA TGTGCCACCTTACAAGGGACTAGCGGGGGGGCTGGCACAGATACGCAGTATTTT. It translates to CATLQGTSGGAGTDTQYF.

The chain employs TRBV5-5 and TRBJ2-1; 7 bases align to TRBD1. Trimming removed 4 bases from V and 8 bases from J; junction bases left unmatched: 9. Germline V CDR1 and CDR2: SGHKS, YYEKEE (reference sequence). This CDR3 contains 14 residues. The CDR3 spells CASSPATGYDEQFF. Written as DNA, the CDR3 is TGTGCCAGCAGCCCCGCGACAGGGTACGATGAGCAGTTCTTC.

The chain employs TRBV9 and TRBJ2-3; D ambiguous. The V and J ends lost 4 bases and 6 bases respectively, with 12 bases between them. The length of the CDR3 is 13 residues. The germline CDR1 and CDR2 sequences are SGDLS and YYNGEE. For the CDR3, the DNA is TGTGCCAGCAGCCCAGATGGGTTCGATACGCAGTATTTT. Its protein is CASSPDGFDTQYF.

This clone was counted a few times. This CDR3 is CASSSIRLNTEAFF. CDR3 in DNA: TGTGCCAGCAGCTCGATAAGACTGAACACTGAAGCTTTCTTT. The chain employs TRBV7-9 and TRBJ1-1; no firm D call. Per germline, CDR1 SEHNR and CDR2 FQNEAQ (reference sequence). The CDR3 sequence is 14 residues long. V was shortened by 4 bases and J by 0 bases, with 9 bases between the two germline ends. Complete variable domain (other parts from reference TRBV7-9 and TRBJ1-1): DTGVSQNPRHKITKRGQNVTFRCDPISEHNRLYWYRQTLGQGPEFLTYFQNEAQLEKSRLLSDRFSAERPKGSFSTLEIQRTEQGDSAMYLCASSSIRLNTEAFFGQGTRLTVV.

The V call is TRBV4-1, the J call TRBJ1-1; TRBD1 is a possible D gene (5 bases). V was trimmed by 4 bases and J by 4 bases, leaving 10 bases between them. CDR3 size: 13 residues. The germline CDR1 and CDR2 sequences are MGHRA and YSYEKL. CDR3 in amino acids: CASSLLGGTEAFF. In nucleotides, the CDR3 is TGCGCCAGCAGCCTTCTCGGGGGCACTGAAGCTTTCTTT.